This T cell receptor beta chain comes out of a study of spatial heterogeneity in lung cancer. Study context: Counts of TCR transcripts in tumor regions tracked strongly with a T cell module score that came from matched bulk RNA-seq. Mean representation of each unique TCR and UMI combination in the raw reads exceeded 9.5 occurrences. Findings and limits, study-wide: Tumor mutation counts were tracked by expanded intratumoral alpha and beta TCR counts.

Time point specified: sample taken at primary tumor resection. TCRdb used MiXCR to reprocess the 5' RACE reads, holding one entry per CDR3 protein. The sample has 15,000 to 20,000 distinct CDR3 sequences; 5.5% to 8% are singletons. This clonotype came up many times. Its antigen is as yet unknown. CDR3 length equals 13 residues. V dropped 2 bases and J dropped 6 bases, with 11 bases sitting between them. Germline CDR1 is SGHVS and CDR2 is FQNEAQ. V usage is TRBV7-8 and J usage is TRBJ2-7; unclear D gene. Here the sequenced sample was lung tumor tissue, taken at surgery. The TCR was taken from a female donor with early-stage non-small cell lung cancer. CDR3 sequence: CASSLLHGAEQYF. The CDR3, as DNA: TGTGCCAGCAGCTTACTCCACGGAGCCGAGCAGTACTTC.